What follows is one TCR beta chain and its context. Its specificity is not known. The sample is drawn from a study of identical twins. Study observations and caveats: Insertion counts were lower in abundant cord blood beta clonotypes, a trend that memory repertoires did not show.

A single record per CDR3 protein comes from TCRdb applying MiXCR to the 5' RACE reads. Among some 1,700,000 distinct CDR3 sequences listed, about 30% were seen once. V was clipped by 3 bases and J by 10 bases, with 16 bases between them. CDR3 length: 13 residues. Germline CDR1 and CDR2: DFQATT and SNEGSKA (reference sequence). Sequencing used cord blood. The V gene is TRBV20-1, the J gene TRBJ2-1, with D uncertain. The clonotype comes from a newborn girl in good health. The CDR3: CSARFGRSYEQFF. The CDR3 nucleotides read TGCAGTGCTAGGTTCGGCCGCTCCTACGAGCAGTTCTTC.